Presented here are 15 T cell receptor beta chains from one specimen sequenced in a study of shared clonotypes between healthy human individuals. Data came from immunoSEQ multiplex PCR; TCRdb stores just in-frame clones and leaves some out. The data contain some 630,000 clones, 96% of them singletons. In the naive CD8 group, cells lacked CD45RO and were positively selected for CCR7, so terminally differentiated effector memory CD45RA+ cells were left out. The sequencing sample was made of naive CD8+ T cells sorted from blood. The receptor set was obtained from a woman aged 25-40 years in good health.

Concerning this clone: Within the sample, other DNA sequences also encode this same CDR3. The gene calls are TRBV9 and TRBJ2-7, with D perhaps being TRBD1 or TRBD2 (5 bases each). Germline values: CDR1 SGDLS, CDR2 YYNGEE. This CDR3 spans 14 amino acids. Deletions cut 4 bases from V and 2 bases from J, with 13 bases between. CDR3 DNA: TGTGCCAGCAGCACCGGGACCTCCGCCTACGAGCAGTACTTC. Protein product: CASSTGTSAYEQYF.

In this sample, this clone turned up once. The V call is TRBV25-1, the J call TRBJ1-4; D is undetermined. Trimming stripped 3 bases from V and 3 bases from J, with 11 bases between. This CDR3 region has 15 residues. Germline lookup yields CDR1 MGHDK and CDR2 SYGVNS. CDR3 sequence: CASSEPYGANEKLFF. CDR3 coding DNA: TGTGCCAGCAGTGAGCCCTATGGGGCTAATGAAAAACTGTTTTTT.

This chain uses TRBV5-4 with TRBJ2-7, with D possibly matching TRBD1 (6 bases). Germline V gene sequence: CDR1 SGHNT, CDR2 YYREEE (reference sequence). V dropped 7 bases and J dropped 3 bases, with 14 bases sitting between them. This CDR3 spans 13 amino acids. CDR3 protein: CASGLQGSYEQYF. As DNA, the CDR3 is TGTGCCAGCGGATTACAGGGTAGCTACGAGCAGTACTTC.

This clone is a singleton in its sample. V gene TRBV27 combines with J gene TRBJ2-5; D call uncertain. Trimming removed 5 bases from V and 2 bases from J, with 12 bases in between. Per germline, CDR1 MNHEY and CDR2 SMNVEV (reference sequence). CDR3 length: 14 amino acids. CDR3 residues: CASSPRFGQETQYF. CDR3 nucleotides: TGTGCCAGCAGTCCCCGGTTTGGACAAGAGACCCAGTACTTC.

This clone was seen only once. The rearrangement joins TRBV13 to TRBJ2-1; D gene uncertain. The V end lost 0 bases, the J end lost 14 bases, and 14 bases lay between the germline ends. CDR3 size: 13 residues. CDR1 is PRHDT and CDR2 is FYEKMQ in the germline V gene (reference sequence). CDR3: CASSLGRLVGKFF. The CDR3 nucleotides are TGTGCCAGCAGCTTAGGCCGTCTCGTAGGGAAGTTCTTC.

The chain recombines TRBV6-5 with TRBJ1-1, with D possibly being TRBD1 (5 bases). Germline V gives CDR1 MNHEY, CDR2 SVGAGI. V lost 4 bases and J 1 base, leaving 13 bases between the germline ends. The CDR3 runs 15 residues. CDR3 in amino acids: CASSWNVQGNTEAFF. In nucleotides, the CDR3 is TGTGCCAGCAGTTGGAACGTCCAGGGGAACACTGAAGCTTTCTTT.

The J gene is TRBJ1-1, the V gene TRBV5-1; D is unresolved. The CDR3 runs to 14 residues. Trimming removed 0 bases at V and 1 base at J, with 7 bases between. Germline V CDR1 and CDR2: SGHRS, YFSETQ. The CDR3, as DNA: TGCGCCAGCAGCTTGGTCCCGAGGAACACTGAAGCTTTCTTT. It specifies CASSLVPRNTEAFF.

The rearrangement joins TRBV11-3 to TRBJ2-7; D might be TRBD1 (6 bases). The V end was cut by 6 bases, the J end by 3 bases, with 12 bases between. CDR3 length equals 13 residues. Germline CDR1 is SGHNT and CDR2 is YENEEA. CDR3 nucleotide sequence: TGTGCCAGCAGAGAGACAGGCTACTACGAGCAGTACTTC. Translation: CASRETGYYEQYF.

The V gene is TRBV13, the J gene TRBJ2-3; 10 bases map to TRBD1. The CDR3 sequence is 14 residues long. Germline V gives CDR1 PRHDT, CDR2 FYEKMQ (reference sequence). V was clipped by 0 bases and J by 6 bases; unmatched bases: 0. The CDR3 coding sequence is TGTGCCAGCAGCTTAGGGGGACAGGGGGATACGCAGTATTTT. Translating it yields CASSLGGQGDTQYF.

The chain employs TRBV6-5 and TRBJ1-1; D is uncertain. The V gene's germline CDR1 is MNHEY and CDR2 SVGAGI. V was clipped by 8 bases and J by 5 bases, with 9 bases between them. The CDR3 runs 11 residues. CDR3 bases: TGTGCCAGCTCCGTCGGGACTGAAGCTTTCTTT. Translation gives CASSVGTEAFF.

This chain links TRBV19 with TRBJ1-1; D is ambiguous. Trimming shortened V by 1 base and J by 7 bases, and 7 bases separated the two germline ends. Germline CDR1 LNHDA, CDR2 SQIVND (reference sequence). The CDR3 is made up of 12 amino acids. The CDR3 spells CASSIAGSEAFF. CDR3 sequence (DNA): TGTGCCAGTAGTATAGCCGGCAGTGAAGCTTTCTTT. Together with reference TRBV19 and TRBJ1-1, the CDR3 gives the full variable domain: DGGITQSPKYLFRKEGQNVTLSCEQNLNHDAMYWYRQDPGQGLRLIYYSQIVNDFQKGDIAEGYSVSREKKESFPLTVTSAQKNPTAFYLCASSIAGSEAFFGQGTRLTVV.

The chain is built from TRBV5-6 and TRBJ2-7, with TRBD2 as a possible D gene (5 bases). Trimming shortened V by 4 bases and J by 0 bases, and 11 bases separated the two germline ends. Germline V gives CDR1 SGHDT, CDR2 YYEEEE. This CDR3 has 14 amino acids. The CDR3 nucleotides are TGTGCCAGCAGCATGGACGGGAACTCCTACGAGCAGTACTTC. This translates into CASSMDGNSYEQYF.

The chain couples TRBV27 to TRBJ2-2; D is perhaps TRBD1 or TRBD2 (6 bases each). This CDR3 contains 16 residues. The V gene's germline CDR1 is MNHEY and CDR2 SMNVEV (reference sequence). Trimming cost V 2 bases and J 5 bases, with 15 bases left between them. In nucleotides, the CDR3 is TGTGCCAGCAGTTTAATCGGGGGCGCAGGTACCGGGGAGCTGTTTTTT. Translating gives CASSLIGGAGTGELFF.

J is TRBJ2-2 and V is TRBV5-8, with D hard to call. Germline loops: CDR1 SGHTS, CDR2 YDEGEE. The CDR3 has 15 residues. V was shortened by 0 bases and J by 1 base, with 7 bases between the two germline ends. CDR3 sequence (DNA): TGTGCCAGCAGCTTGGGTCAGGTGAACACCGGGGAGCTGTTTTTT. This encodes CASSLGQVNTGELFF.

V is TRBV9 and J is TRBJ2-1; 7 bases are a match to TRBD2. Germline-derived CDR1 and CDR2 are SGDLS and YYNGEE. J gave up 8 bases and V 2 bases, and 7 bases lay outside the gene matches. The CDR3 consists of 14 residues. CDR3 amino acids: CASSVGLLGHEQFF. In nucleotides, the CDR3 is TGTGCCAGCAGCGTGGGACTACTTGGGCATGAGCAGTTCTTC.